This T cell receptor beta chain is from a study of molecular identifiers for immune sequencing clone quantification. Findings of the study overall: Clones above 20 RNA copies contained over 98% of effector molecules but under 1% of naive ones. Shared barcodes on identical TCR molecules could underestimate the sizes of highly expanded clones.

A few counts support this clonotype. As yet, its antigen is unknown. The authors sorted naive CD8 T cells as CD8+CD4-CCR7+CD45RA+. The use of previously described methods and listed TCR primers produced the bulk TCR libraries. One entry per CDR3 protein results from TCRdb running MiXCR on the PCR reads. This sample has 85,000 to 100,000 distinct CDR3 sequences, with roughly a fifth found just once. CDR3 length: 16 residues. Germline CDR1 and CDR2: SGHTA and FQGTGA. Trimming took 5 bases from V and 4 from J; bases not matched to a gene: 7. The sequencing sample was made of naive CD8+ T cells from blood, with Jurkat cell RNA spiked in. Described subset: FACS-sorted CD8+CD4-CCR7+CD45RA+ naive T cells. The chain has TRBV7-3 and TRBJ2-3; 12 positions agree with TRBD1. The receptor comes from a human donor in good health. Some libraries in this study had Jurkat cell RNA spiked in. CDR3 nucleotide sequence: TGTGCCAGCAGCCCATGGGGACAGGGGGCTTCAGATACGCAGTATTTT. Translated, it gives CASSPWGQGASDTQYF.